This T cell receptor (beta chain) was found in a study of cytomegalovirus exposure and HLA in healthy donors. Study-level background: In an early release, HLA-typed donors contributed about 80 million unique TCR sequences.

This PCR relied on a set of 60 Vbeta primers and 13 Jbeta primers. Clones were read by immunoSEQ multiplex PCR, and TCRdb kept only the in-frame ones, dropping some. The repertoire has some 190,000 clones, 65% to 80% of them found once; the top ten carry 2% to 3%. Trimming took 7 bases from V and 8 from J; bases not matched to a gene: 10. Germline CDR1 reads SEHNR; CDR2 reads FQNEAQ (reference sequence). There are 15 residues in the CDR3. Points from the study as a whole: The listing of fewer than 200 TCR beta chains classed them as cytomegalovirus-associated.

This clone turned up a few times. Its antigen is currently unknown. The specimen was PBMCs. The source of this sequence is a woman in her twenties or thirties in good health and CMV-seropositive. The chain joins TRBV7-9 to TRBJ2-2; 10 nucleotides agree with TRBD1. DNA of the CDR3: TGTGCCAGCATCACCCGGGACAGGGGACCGGGGGAGCTGTTTTTT. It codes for CASITRDRGPGELFF. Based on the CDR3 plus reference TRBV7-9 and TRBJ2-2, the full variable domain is DTGVSQNPRHKITKRGQNVTFRCDPISEHNRLYWYRQTLGQGPEFLTYFQNEAQLEKSRLLSDRFSAERPKGSFSTLEIQRTEQGDSAMYLCASITRDRGPGELFFGEGSRLTVL.